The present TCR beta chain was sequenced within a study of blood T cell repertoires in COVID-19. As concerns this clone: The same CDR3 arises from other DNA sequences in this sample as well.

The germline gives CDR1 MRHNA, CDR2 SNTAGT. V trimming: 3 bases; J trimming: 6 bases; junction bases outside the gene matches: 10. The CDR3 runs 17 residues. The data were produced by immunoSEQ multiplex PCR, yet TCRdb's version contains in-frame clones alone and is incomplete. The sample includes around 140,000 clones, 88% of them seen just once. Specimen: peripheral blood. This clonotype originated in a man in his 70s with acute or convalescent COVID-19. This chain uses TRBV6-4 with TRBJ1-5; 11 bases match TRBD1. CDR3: CASSDSPGQGEGQPQHF. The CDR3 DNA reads TGTGCCAGCAGTGATTCCCCGGGACAGGGGGAAGGTCAGCCCCAGCATTTT.